Below are 12 T cell receptor beta chains sequenced from a single sample in a study of blood T cell repertoires in COVID-19. TCRdb's table, derived via immunoSEQ multiplex PCR, lists solely in-frame clones and lacks some. Counted here are around 150,000 clones, approximately 87% occurring once; the ten biggest clones make up 2.5%. What was sequenced was peripheral blood. These receptors were obtained from a man aged 50 or older with active COVID-19.

This clone was detected only once. This sequence joins TRBV20-1 and TRBJ2-7, with D possibly TRBD2 on 6 matching bases. V lost 3 bases and J lost 1, with 19 bases in between. The germline V gene has CDR1 DFQATT and CDR2 SNEGSKA (reference sequence). The CDR3 is made up of 16 amino acids. The CDR3 bases are TGCAGTGCTAGTCGGTGGCGGGATCGTATTTCCTACGAGCAGTACTTC. This gives the protein CSASRWRDRISYEQYF.

The V call is TRBV18, the J call TRBJ1-2, with D maybe TRBD1 (5 bases). The CDR3 has 13 amino acids. Germline assignment: CDR1 KGHSH and CDR2 LQKENI. V was trimmed by 6 bases and J by 1 base, leaving 9 bases between them. The CDR3 loop reads CASSSDSNYGYTF. CDR3 nucleotide sequence: TGTGCCAGCTCCTCCGACAGTAACTATGGCTACACCTTC.

This chain links TRBV3-1 (or the pseudogene TRBV3-2) with TRBJ2-7, with 10 bases matching TRBD2. Germline V gives CDR1 LGHDT, CDR2 YNNKEL (reference sequence). The CDR3 runs to 15 residues. V lost 2 bases and J lost 5; bases outside the gene matches: 6. CDR3 in amino acids: CASSQPSGGIHEQYF. CDR3 nucleotide sequence: TGTGCCAGCAGCCAACCTAGCGGGGGAATCCACGAGCAGTACTTC.

The chain links TRBV7-8 to TRBJ2-5, with 7 nucleotides matching TRBD1. There are 15 residues in the CDR3. Germline V gene data show CDR1 as SGHVS and CDR2 as FQNEAQ. V lost 8 bases and J lost 5; bases outside the gene matches: 14. CDR3 DNA sequence: TGTGCCAGCGCTCCACTTAGGGGGCCCGGGGAGACCCAGTACTTC. It specifies CASAPLRGPGETQYF.

V gene TRBV5-1 combines with J gene TRBJ1-2; 10 positions match TRBD1. CDR3 length: 15 amino acids. Losses at the gene ends were 5 bases for V and 2 bases for J; bases not matched to a gene: 6. Looked up from germline, CDR1 is SGHRS and CDR2 is YFSETQ. The CDR3 sequence: CASRPGTGVNYGYTF. The CDR3 nucleotides are TGCGCCAGCAGGCCCGGGACAGGGGTAAACTATGGCTACACCTTC.

This clone has only a few counts. This rearrangement joins TRBV5-1 to TRBJ2-3, with D perhaps TRBD1 (5 bases). V lost 0 bases to trimming and J lost 12 bases, with 17 bases between them. This CDR3 is 14 amino acids long. CDR1 and CDR2 (germline): SGHRS, YFSETQ. The CDR3 region has the DNA TGCGCCAGCAGCTTGGGCCAGGGTCCCGACTCCCAGTATTTT. It encodes CASSLGQGPDSQYF.

This chain connects TRBV5-1 to TRBJ2-5; D perhaps matches TRBD2 (5 bases). Germline V lookup: CDR1 SGHRS, CDR2 YFSETQ. The V end was cut by 7 bases, the J end by 1 base, with 11 bases between. This CDR3 is 13 amino acids long. The CDR3 nucleotides are TGCGCCAGCCAACTAGGGATCCAAGAGACCCAGTACTTC. This gives the protein CASQLGIQETQYF.

This clone was counted once. V and J are TRBV12-3 or TRBV12-4 and TRBJ1-4; TRBD1 matches at 7 bases. The CDR3 runs to 13 residues. V trimming: 6 bases; J trimming: 3 bases; junction bases outside the gene matches: 1. CDR3 in amino acids: CASSQGANEKLFF. For the CDR3, the DNA is TGTGCCAGCAGCCAGGGGGCTAATGAAAAACTGTTTTTT.

The gene calls are TRBV11-2 and TRBJ2-3; possible D gene TRBD2, 5 bases. Trimming took off 2 bases at V and 1 base at J, with 10 bases between the two ends. The CDR3 is 15 residues long. From germline, CDR1 is SGHAT and CDR2 FQNNGV. CDR3 residues: CASSLLGSGTDTQYF. CDR3 bases: TGTGCCAGCAGCTTACTTGGTAGCGGCACAGATACGCAGTATTTT.

The gene calls are TRBV10-3 and TRBJ1-2, with D tentatively TRBD1 (5 bases). The CDR3 is made up of 16 amino acids. Looked up from germline, CDR1 is ENHRY and CDR2 is SYGVKD. Trimming left V 0 bases short and J 4 bases short, with 15 bases between. The CDR3 nucleotides are TGTGCCATCAGTGAGTCTGGGCAGGGTATTAGCTATGGCTACACCTTC. Translated: CAISESGQGISYGYTF.

CDR3 sequence reads: CASTPSPKGGELFF. Here the CDR3 DNA reads TGTGCCAGCACTCCTAGCCCTAAGGGCGGGGAGCTGTTTTTT. The chain has TRBV27 and TRBJ2-2, with D possibly TRBD2 on 5 matching bases. V lost 7 bases to trimming and J lost 7 bases, with 16 bases between them. Germline CDR1 and CDR2: MNHEY and SMNVEV (reference sequence). The CDR3 spans 14 residues.

The chain joins TRBV29-1 to TRBJ1-2; 10 nucleotides match TRBD1. V was clipped by 7 bases and J by 8 bases; unmatched bases: 16. The CDR3 is 15 amino acids. Germline CDR1 and CDR2: SQVTM and ANQGSEA. The CDR3 region is CSGSGTGASLGGYTF. CDR3 in DNA: TGCAGCGGCTCCGGGACAGGGGCCTCTTTAGGGGGCTACACCTTC.